The rows below give T cell receptor beta chains drawn from one sample of a study of T-cell memory formation after mild COVID-19. TCRdb used MiXCR to reprocess the 5' RACE reads, holding one entry per CDR3 protein. Of about 170,000 distinct CDR3 sequences in the sample, over 10% were seen once. The sequenced material came from PBMCs or a T cell subset sorted from them (not recorded which). These receptors were taken from a man younger than 35 who had mild COVID-19 (a few samples of this study predate the infection). Cell type and time point are not known. Both conserved end residues are part of each CDR3.

cdr3_length v_call cdr3_aa
17 TRBV7-3 CASSRLGGSSSTDTQYF
19 TRBV6-2/TRBV6-3 CASSYSGTSGGWNTGELFF
15 TRBV2 CASSVSGGGTDTQYF
12 TRBV29-1 CSVSPSSYEQYF
12 TRBV20-1 CSATSGGYEQYF
14 TRBV10-2 CASSESVGEQPQHF
17 TRBV12-3/TRBV12-4 CASSLALGAVNTGELFF
14 TRBV25-1 CASSVGGGQETQYF
16 TRBV20-1 CSARGTRGGQLETQYF
16 TRBV5-1 CASSLEGLSGANVLTF
15 TRBV7-2 CASSSQGGLSYGYTF
13 TRBV6-2/TRBV6-3 CASRSPATDTQYF
16 TRBV11-2 CASSRIREGGNYGYTF
17 TRBV5-1 CASGLAGGTSSYNEQFF